Described below is a single TCR beta chain sequence and its context. Its antigen is unknown. A much larger clone differs by one base, so this may be a read error. Hyperthyroidism patients were newly diagnosed, were aged 18 to 65 years, and had a disease duration under 2 months. Patients were excluded if they had other autoimmune diseases, uncontrolled infections, pregnancy or lactation. Clinical symptoms, serum thyroxine, TRAb, thyroid ultrasound and orbital computed tomography formed the basis of the diagnosis. Total RNA was extracted with Trizol reagent and quality-checked on an Agilent 2100 Bioanalyzer. For repertoire sequencing, TCR beta CDR3 regions were amplified from RNA transcripts. The first round of RT-PCR was done with HTBI primers and the Qiagen OneStep RT-PCR kit, and was followed by a second round of multiplex PCR, then size selection and purification. Libraries were sequenced paired-end with 100 bp reads on an Illumina HiSeq2000. From the authors' description of their analysis: SOAPnuke was used to process the reads, throwing out any read that had adapters, had uncalled bases, had a mean Phred below 15, or lacked an exact constant-primer or identifier match. High-quality paired reads were merged with COPE v1.2.5. Each unique nucleotide sequence was defined as a clonotype, and clonotypes were aligned to IMGT TRB V, D and J references with MiTCR v1.1. Analysis was restricted to V-J combinations with a frequency above 0.0001, which covered roughly 99% of repertoires. For each V-J combination, a TCR clonal expansion and chaos score was defined as F50 clonal expansion divided by the chaos observed in the TCRdist matrix. Welch's t-statistics and random forest were used to narrow the features down to approximately twelve V-J combinations, which were then fed into a naive Bayes classifier. The Morisita-Horn index was used to measure how similar the thyroid and blood repertoires were. TCRdb itself trimmed the public reads at Q25 with fastp, ran MiXCR and retained productive beta chains. Each CDR3 protein gets just one entry, which takes the most common genes and DNA from the rows behind it. TCRdb, not the authors, supplied the V and J calls. Recorded for this sample are around 1,000,000 distinct CDR3 sequences; 35% to 45% of them occurred a single time. The leading ten clones occupy approximately 12% of the sample.

In the germline V gene (reference sequence), CDR1 corresponds to DFQATT and CDR2 to SNEGSKA. Measured from the cysteine to the phenylalanine, the CDR3 is 12 residues long. Just CDR3 DNA is preserved here, 36 bases in frame from base 1. This entry comes from a study of Graves' ophthalmopathy and Graves' hyperthyroidism (dated by TCRdb to the late 2010s). Describing the broader study: Hyperthyroidism was considered stable if no progression to ophthalmopathy occurred within 18 months of follow-up. To tell Graves' ophthalmopathy apart from Graves' hyperthyroidism, and to predict which patients would progress to ophthalmopathy, the study relied on TCR beta repertoire signatures. In total, some 140 blood samples were TCR-sequenced: approximately 40 ophthalmopathy, roughly 77 hyperthyroidism and roughly 17 hyperthyroidism-to-ophthalmopathy patients. To explore V-J signatures distinguishing ophthalmopathy from hyperthyroidism, a discovery set of 100 patients (about 41 ophthalmopathy, 55 to 60 stable hyperthyroidism) was enrolled. The independent validation cohort included about 19 hyperthyroidism patients plus 17 patients who later progressed from hyperthyroidism to ophthalmopathy. In over 5 hyperthyroidism patients, the T-cell repertoire of thyroid tissue was compared with the T-cell repertoire of blood. Following sample collection, hyperthyroidism patients were given methimazole at a starting dose of 30 mg daily, and ophthalmopathy patients were given high-dose intravenous methylprednisolone. What the study reported, not specific to this receptor: In cross-validation, the 13-signature model distinguished ophthalmopathy from stable hyperthyroidism with less than 90% sensitivity and approximately 81% specificity, while in the test set the corresponding values were about 80% and 75%. In validation, the model predicted ophthalmopathy progression with 55% to 71% sensitivity and around 72% specificity; 12 predicted patients were CT-confirmed with GO in a median of about 6.1 months. Most expanded thyroid clonotypes with a frequency above 0.001 also appeared in blood, which suggests that blood repertoires may reflect the immune response in the thyroid. Sample size was not predetermined statistically, and investigators were not blinded to group allocation.

The sequence was collected from an adult man with Graves' hyperthyroidism. The specimen sequenced was peripheral blood or thyroid tissue (not recorded which). This receptor chain uses TRBV20-1 and TRBJ2-7; there is no confident call for the D gene. The CDR3 here reads CSARLDSYEHYF. The DNA reads as follows: TGCAGTGCTAGATTAGACTCCTACGAGCATTACTTC.